This is a list of T cell receptor beta chains from one sample in a study of cytomegalovirus exposure and HLA in healthy donors. Method: immunoSEQ multiplex PCR; TCRdb's copy keeps in-frame clones and lacks some. The sample has 180,000 or so clones, roughly 75% seen once. Sequencing input: PBMCs. The receptors were sampled from a woman aged 40 to 55 in good health and CMV-seropositive. Each CDR3 is given with its conserved first and last residue. A D gene is named only where the DNA matches it firmly. Clone size is shown for a subset of rows, as once, few, many or a class of expanded clone.

TGTGCCAGCAGTCGGCACGGAGCGGGAGTCTACGAGCAGTACTTC,CASSRHGAGVYEQYF,TRBD2,once,TRBJ2-7,TRBV28
TGCAGCGTTGAGGGGACAGGGGGGACTAGCACAGATACGCAGTATTTT,CSVEGTGGTSTDTQYF,TRBD1,-,TRBJ2-3,TRBV29-1
TGTGCCAGCAGTTACTCGGGGCAGGGGAACACTGAAGCTTTCTTT,CASSYSGQGNTEAFF,-,-,TRBJ1-1,TRBV6-6
TGCGCCAGCAGCTTGGCACTAGCGGGAAACACCGGGGAGCTGTTTTTT,CASSLALAGNTGELFF,TRBD2,-,TRBJ2-2,TRBV5-1
TGTGCCAGCAGCTTAATTATTAGGGCGGGAGGGTACAATGAGCAGTTCTTC,CASSLIIRAGGYNEQFF,TRBD2,-,TRBJ2-1,TRBV13
TGTGCCACCGGGACAGCCTTAGATGTCGAGCAGTACTTC,CATGTALDVEQYF,TRBD1,-,TRBJ2-7,TRBV7-8
TGCGCCAGCAGCCAAGATGGGCGAGAGGGTCGGTTCACTGAAGCTTTCTTT,CASSQDGREGRFTEAFF,-,-,TRBJ1-1,TRBV4-1
TGCGCCAGCAAGACTAGCGGGAGCTACGAGCAGTACTTC,CASKTSGSYEQYF,TRBD2,-,TRBJ2-7,TRBV10-2
TGTGCCAGCAGTTACATCGGCGGGAGGGCAGGCGATGAGCAGTTCTTC,CASSYIGGRAGDEQFF,TRBD2,-,TRBJ2-1,TRBV6-5
TGCGCCAGCATAGGGACAGGGCTGGGAACTGAAGCTTTCTTT,CASIGTGLGTEAFF,TRBD1,few,TRBJ1-1,TRBV10-2
TGTGCCAGCTCACCACTGGGACTAGCGGTGGCAGATACGCAGTATTTT,CASSPLGLAVADTQYF,TRBD2,-,TRBJ2-3,TRBV18
TGTGCCAGCAGCTTGGAGGGGGCGCCCACAGATACGCAGTATTTT,CASSLEGAPTDTQYF,TRBD1,-,TRBJ2-3,TRBV5-5
TGTGCCAGCAGCTTACTGGCTAGCGGGAGTGGAGAGCAGTTCTTC,CASSLLASGSGEQFF,TRBD2,-,TRBJ2-1,TRBV7-3
TGTGCCAGCAGTCCGGGACTAGCCTACACCTACGAGCAGTACTTC,CASSPGLAYTYEQYF,TRBD2,-,TRBJ2-7,TRBV27
TGTGCCAGTAGTACCGACCGGCGGGCAGGGGGCTTCTATGGCTACACCTTC,CASSTDRRAGGFYGYTF,TRBD1,-,TRBJ1-2,TRBV19
TGTGCCAGCAGCTTAGGGGGTCCCTACGAGCAGTACTTC,CASSLGGPYEQYF,-,-,TRBJ2-7,TRBV5-4
TGTGCCAGCAGCTTATATACGGGAGCCACTGGAAACACCATATATTTT,CASSLYTGATGNTIYF,-,-,TRBJ1-3,TRBV7-9
TGTGCCAGTAGTATCAAGGGGTCGGTTCAGCCCCAGCATTTT,CASSIKGSVQPQHF,-,-,TRBJ1-5,TRBV19
TGTGCCAGCAGGGGAAGGGGGGGAACCTTCCTTCAAGAGACCCAGTACTTC,CASRGRGGTFLQETQYF,-,-,TRBJ2-5,TRBV2
TGTGCCAGCAGTGCAGGATCGGGAGGCAAAAACATTCAGTACTTC,CASSAGSGGKNIQYF,TRBD2,-,TRBJ2-4,TRBV6-5
TGTGCCATCAGTGAGTACCGGGACAGGGGGCTGGGAGATACGCAGTATTTT,CAISEYRDRGLGDTQYF,TRBD1,-,TRBJ2-3,TRBV10-3
TGTGCCAGCAGCGTCTCCGGGACACTGGGCAATCAGCCCCAGCATTTT,CASSVSGTLGNQPQHF,-,-,TRBJ1-5,TRBV7-2
TGTGCCAGCAGTCAACGGGGTCAGCCCCAGCATTTT,CASSQRGQPQHF,-,-,TRBJ1-5,TRBV6-5
TGTGCCAGTAGTCCGGGACAGTATGAAAAACTGTTTTTT,CASSPGQYEKLFF,TRBD1,once,TRBJ1-4,TRBV19
TGCGCCAGCAGCTTGATGCAGTTTAGCACAGATACGCAGTATTTT,CASSLMQFSTDTQYF,-,-,TRBJ2-3,TRBV5-1
TGTGCCAGCAGCGAATTGAGCTCTGGAAACACCATATATTTT,CASSELSSGNTIYF,-,few,TRBJ1-3,TRBV9
TGTGCCAGCAGCCCCTCGCGGGACCGAGTCTTCTATGGCTACACCTTC,CASSPSRDRVFYGYTF,-,few,TRBJ1-2,TRBV27
TGCGCCAGCAGCCAGCTACTAGCGGGGGTCTACAATGAGCAGTTCTTC,CASSQLLAGVYNEQFF,TRBD2,-,TRBJ2-1,TRBV4-1
TGTGCCAGCAGCTGGGGAGGGGGGGCCTACGAGCAGTACTTC,CASSWGGGAYEQYF,-,-,TRBJ2-7,TRBV7-9
TGTGCCAGCAGCCCCGGAACAGTAGCGGGAGCCTACGAGCAGTACTTC,CASSPGTVAGAYEQYF,TRBD2,-,TRBJ2-7,TRBV5-4
TGTGCCAGCAGCTTAGTGCAGGGTGGAAATTCACCCCTCCACTTT,CASSLVQGGNSPLHF,-,once,TRBJ1-6,TRBV7-9
TGTGCCAGCAGTTTTCACTCGGACAGGAGTGAAGCTTTCTTT,CASSFHSDRSEAFF,TRBD1,-,TRBJ1-1,TRBV28
TGCAGCGCGTCCTCGGGAAACCAAGAGACCCAGTACTTC,CSASSGNQETQYF,-,-,TRBJ2-5,TRBV29-1
TGTGCCAGCAGTTTGGGGCGGATTACACTAAACACTGAAGCTTTCTTT,CASSLGRITLNTEAFF,-,-,TRBJ1-1,TRBV28
TGTGCCAGCAGCTTGGACAGGTTTAACTATGGCTACACCTTC,CASSLDRFNYGYTF,-,-,TRBJ1-2,TRBV5-4
TGTGCCAGCTCATCAGGACAGGCACCGAACACTGAAGCTTTCTTT,CASSSGQAPNTEAFF,TRBD1,-,TRBJ1-1,TRBV18
TGTGCCAGCAGCTTCGGACATGACTATGGCTACACCTTC,CASSFGHDYGYTF,-,-,TRBJ1-2,TRBV7-2
TGTGCCAGCAAGGGGGCATCTGGCGAGCAGTACTTC,CASKGASGEQYF,TRBD1,-,TRBJ2-7,TRBV28
TGTGCCAGCAGCTGGACCCGGACAGGAGACTTCTACGAGCAGTACTTC,CASSWTRTGDFYEQYF,TRBD1,few,TRBJ2-7,TRBV5-4
TGTGCCAGCAGTTCAAACCCCCAACTAGCGGGAGCATCCAATGAGCAGTTCTTC,CASSSNPQLAGASNEQFF,TRBD2,-,TRBJ2-1,TRBV27
TGTGCCACCAGCTCGCCCGCGGGAACGGGTGTGACCCAGCATTTT,CATSSPAGTGVTQHF,-,few,TRBJ1-5,TRBV15
TGTGCCAGCAGCCCCGGACAGGGAGGAGGCACTGAAGCTTTCTTT,CASSPGQGGGTEAFF,TRBD1,-,TRBJ1-1,TRBV7-6
TGTGCCAGCTTCCCGGGCGGGTACCAGCCCCAGCATTTT,CASFPGGYQPQHF,-,-,TRBJ1-5,TRBV28
TGCGCCAGCAGCTTGGAGGGGACTAGCGGGACATACGAGCAGTACTTC,CASSLEGTSGTYEQYF,TRBD2,-,TRBJ2-7,TRBV5-1
TGTGCCAGCAGCTCTAGCGGGAGACAGCATGAGCAGTTCTTC,CASSSSGRQHEQFF,TRBD2,-,TRBJ2-1,TRBV7-3
TGTGCCAGCAGTGTTGGACAGGGAGGGTACAATGAGCAGTTCTTC,CASSVGQGGYNEQFF,-,-,TRBJ2-1,TRBV6-4
-,CASSSSYEETQYF,-,-,TRBJ2-5,TRBV10-1
TGTGCCAGCAGCGTAGTCGGGGGGCAAACCGAGCAGTACTTC,CASSVVGGQTEQYF,-,-,TRBJ2-7,TRBV9
TGTGCCAGCAGCTCCCGGGGTAGCGGGAGTCAGGATACGCAGTATTTT,CASSSRGSGSQDTQYF,TRBD2,-,TRBJ2-3,TRBV7-2
TGTGCCAGCAGCCCCGGGGGAGCGGGGTCCTACGAGCAGTACTTC,CASSPGGAGSYEQYF,TRBD2,-,TRBJ2-7,TRBV7-2
TGTGCCAGCAGCTTAGCCGGGGGGCAGGTTACCTACGAGCAGTACTTC,CASSLAGGQVTYEQYF,-,-,TRBJ2-7,TRBV7-2
TGTGCCAGCAGAATAGCGGGAAATTACAATGAGCAGTTCTTC,CASRIAGNYNEQFF,TRBD2,-,TRBJ2-1,TRBV7-2
TGTGCCAGCAGCCCGAATCGACAGGGAGAAGCTTTCTTT,CASSPNRQGEAFF,TRBD1,-,TRBJ1-1,TRBV7-3
TGCAGCGTTGAAGAGGGTAGAAGTTTTAAGACAGCAACGTACAATTACGAGCAGTACTTC,CSVEEGRSFKTATYNYEQYF,-,-,TRBJ2-7,TRBV29-1